This TCR beta chain was sequenced during a study of blood T cells in healthy people across ages (dated by TCRdb to the mid-2010s). In terms of the full investigation: In model experiments, template switching captured roughly one uniquely barcoded TCR beta cDNA molecule for every two T cells. To avoid experimental bias, donors of different ages were distributed randomly across sequencing lanes. Donors were grouped into four age groups: young (average 16 years), middle-aged (39), aged (about 60) and long-lived (just over 80). Using deep sequencing normalized with unique cDNA molecular identifiers, the study measured how TCR beta repertoire diversity changes with age. Using the same blood draw, the study looked at two additional independent replicas of 1 million unique cDNA reads for two donors, one aged 18 to 29 and the other aged 80 or older.

Donors were a few dozen systemically healthy Caucasian individuals from Russia aged roughly 6 to 95 years. Each donor gave ten milliliters of peripheral blood, collected into EDTA-treated Vacutainer tubes. Ficoll-Paque density-gradient centrifugation was used to isolate PBMCs, with at least 7 million obtained per sample. Total RNA, at least 6 micrograms per sample, was extracted from PBMCs with Trizol reagent. For every donor, an aliquot of PBMCs went through flow cytometry to measure the percentages of naive CD45RAhigh/CD27high T cells. Taken from the germline V gene (reference sequence), the CDR1 and CDR2 loops are DFQATT and SNEGSKA. Trimming costs V 0 bases and J 1 base, and their ends lie 6 bases apart. From the cysteine up to the phenylalanine, the CDR3 has a length of 13 residues. CDR3 DNA only is kept here, 39 bases in frame from base 1. Broader findings and caveats from the paper: As age increased, observed TCR beta diversity per million T cells dropped in a roughly linear way, and a significant reduction was already evident by age 40. A strong correlation was found between observed TCR beta diversity and the percentage of naive T cells measured by flow cytometry. Estimates of total diversity based on one million sequenced T cells were considered lower bounds and underestimates. Conclusive comparison of naive and antigen-experienced compartments was prevented by the profiling of bulk unsorted PBMCs. Because the CMV infection status of the donors was unknown, age-related changes in expanded clonotypes may potentially have been confounded. The long-lived group showed more naive CD4+ T cells, fewer expanded clones and increased TCR diversity than the aged group, suggesting age selection.

Libraries were prepared through 5' RACE. The instrument was an Illumina HiSeq 2500. A second 7 to 11 cycle PCR used a sample-barcoded 5' primer and a J-beta primer mix. A template-switch 5' adaptor carrying 12 random nucleotides introduced a unique molecular identifier onto each TCR beta cDNA molecule. At least 3 million CDR3-containing paired-end reads were obtained from each sample. First-strand cDNA synthesis was performed from all RNA using the Mint cDNA synthesis kit, with priming by a TRBC-specific oligonucleotide. After uracil-DNA glycosylase treatment, a first 18-cycle PCR used universal primers M1SS and BC2_uni_R on all cDNA. In the original analysis: For normalization, 1 million high-quality reads, each with a distinct molecular identifier, were randomly selected from each sample. Instead of being binned into consensus sequences, reads that shared molecular identifiers were thrown out. MiTCR, set to a Q25 quality threshold and the strictest error-elimination algorithm, was used for CDR3 identification, clonotype clustering and error correction. A nonparametric unseen species model with Euler transformation was used to estimate a lower bound on total TCR beta diversity. The public reads were reanalyzed by TCRdb: fastp trimming at Q25, MiXCR alignment, in-frame beta chains only. A single entry per CDR3 protein holds the most common genes and DNA from its merged rows. Here the V and J calls rest on TCRdb's processing, not on the authors' analysis. This sample has about 1.7 million distinct CDR3 sequences in its table, and 28% of those were observed once. The ten biggest clones cover 7.7% of the sample.

As to this clonotype: Which antigen it targets is not known. No clone much larger than this one lies a single base away; base qualities are absent.

Here the chain combines TRBV20-1 and TRBJ1-1, with an unclear D gene assignment. This TCR derives from a woman aged 25-40 years in good health. Specimen: blood. The CDR3 amino acid sequence is: CSARDPENTEAFF. The sequence in DNA is TGCAGTGCTAGAGATCCGGAGAACACTGAAGCTTTCTTT.